This T cell receptor (beta chain) was captured by sequencing in a study of CD8 T cells in Susac syndrome. The wider study: At the time of blood draw, patients with Susac syndrome were therapy-naive, receiving corticosteroids, or receiving intravenous immunoglobulin alone.

Random hexamers were used to reverse transcribe the RNA input (about 0.5 to 1 ug). TCRdb passed the immunoSEQ multiplex PCR reads through MiXCR, listing each CDR3 protein once. The sample lists under 95,000 distinct CDR3 sequences, roughly 94% occurring once. The length of the CDR3 is 16 residues. V lost 3 bases to trimming and J lost 3 bases, with 17 bases between them. In germline, CDR1 is MGHRA, CDR2 YSYEKL. Sequencing was performed on CD8+ T cells from PBMCs. The TCR sequence derives from a human donor with Susac syndrome. V and J are TRBV4-1 and TRBJ2-5, with D maybe TRBD1 (5 bases). The CDR3 bases are TGCGCCAGCAGCCACATAGAAACAGGCCCTGAAGAGACCCAGTACTTC. It specifies CASSHIETGPEETQYF.